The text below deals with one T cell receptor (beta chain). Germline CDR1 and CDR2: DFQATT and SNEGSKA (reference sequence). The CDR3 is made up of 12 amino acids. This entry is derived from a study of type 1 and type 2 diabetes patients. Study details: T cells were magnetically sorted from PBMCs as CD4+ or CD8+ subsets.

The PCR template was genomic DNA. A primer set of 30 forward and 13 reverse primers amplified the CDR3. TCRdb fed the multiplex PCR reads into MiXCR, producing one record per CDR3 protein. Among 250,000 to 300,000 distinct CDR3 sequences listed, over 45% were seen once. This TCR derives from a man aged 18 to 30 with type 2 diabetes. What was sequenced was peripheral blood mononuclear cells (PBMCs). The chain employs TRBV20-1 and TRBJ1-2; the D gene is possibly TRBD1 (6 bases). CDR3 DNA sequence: TGCGCAATATACAGGGCCGTTGGCGGCTACACCTTC. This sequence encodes CAIYRAVGGYTF.